What follows is one TCR beta chain and its context. This record comes from a study of Graves' ophthalmopathy and Graves' hyperthyroidism. Germline lookup yields CDR1 MNHNS and CDR2 SASEGT. V was pared by 10 bases and J by 1 base, with 7 bases between. This CDR3 has 11 amino acids. RNA transcripts provided the template for amplifying TCR beta CDR3 regions. The workflow started with a first-round RT-PCR run with HTBI primers and then moved on to a second-round multiplex PCR. MiXCR, applied by TCRdb to the multiplex PCR reads, yields one record per CDR3 protein. The repertoire holds about 39,000 distinct CDR3 sequences, about 50% seen once, with roughly 24% in the top ten. Hyperthyroidism patients, all newly diagnosed, had under 2 months' duration and ages of 18 to 65.

Source material: peripheral blood. This sequence joins TRBV6-1 and TRBJ2-5, with unresolved D. The clonotype originates from an adult woman with stable Graves' hyperthyroidism. CDR3 sequence (DNA): TGTGCCATCGGAATCCAAGAGACCCAGTACTTC. As protein: CAIGIQETQYF.